The 4 T cell receptor beta chains below come from one sample, sequenced in a study of blood T cell repertoires in COVID-19. Method: immunoSEQ multiplex PCR; TCRdb's copy keeps in-frame clones and lacks some. The sample has around 160,000 clones; approximately 83% are singletons. Sequences were obtained from peripheral blood. Receptors were obtained from a woman aged 55-75 years with COVID-19, enrolled during active disease.

The count of this clone is one. V usage is TRBV27 and J usage is TRBJ2-1, with 8 bases aligning to TRBD2. The CDR3 spans 20 residues. J gave up 0 bases and V 5 bases, and 18 bases lay outside the gene matches. CDR1 is MNHEY, CDR2 SMNVEV, per germline (reference sequence). The CDR3 DNA sequence: TGTGCCAGCAGTCTACGGGCCAAGGGTAGCGGGGACTTCTCCTACAATGAGCAGTTCTTC. It specifies CASSLRAKGSGDFSYNEQFF.

This clone was observed once. The chain links TRBV7-2 to TRBJ1-2; D remains ambiguous. Looked up from germline, CDR1 is SGHTA and CDR2 is FQGNSA. The length of the CDR3 is 13 residues. V was trimmed by 5 bases and J by 8 bases, leaving 15 bases between them. DNA of the CDR3: TGTGCCAGCAGCCCTGACTGGGAGGACGGCTACACCTTC. The encoded protein is CASSPDWEDGYTF.

V is TRBV11-1 and J is TRBJ2-5; D gene unclear. Germline lookup yields CDR1 SGHAT and CDR2 FQDESV (reference sequence). This CDR3 spans 13 amino acids. V was shortened by 3 bases and J by 2 bases, with 7 bases between the two germline ends. This CDR3 is CASSFETQETQYF. For the CDR3, the DNA is TGTGCCAGCAGCTTTGAAACACAAGAGACCCAGTACTTC.

The rearrangement uses TRBV5-1 and TRBJ2-7; 11 bases line up with TRBD1. Per germline, CDR1 SGHRS and CDR2 YFSETQ. Unmatched junction bases numbered 8, after V lost 4 bases and J lost 5 bases. This CDR3 contains 15 residues. CDR3 DNA: TGCGCCAGCAGCGTCGGACAGGGGGCTTTGGACGAGCAGTACTTC. Translated, it gives CASSVGQGALDEQYF.